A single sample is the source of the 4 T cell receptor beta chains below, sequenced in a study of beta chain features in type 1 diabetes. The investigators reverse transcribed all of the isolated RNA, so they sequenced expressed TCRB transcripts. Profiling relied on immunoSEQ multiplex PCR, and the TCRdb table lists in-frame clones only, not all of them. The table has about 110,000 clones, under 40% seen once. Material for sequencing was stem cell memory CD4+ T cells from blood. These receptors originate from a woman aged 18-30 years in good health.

The CDR3 coding sequence is TGCGCCAGCAGCCAAGATAGGAGGGCTCTTGGAACGCAGTATTTT. Its translation: CASSQDRRALGTQYF. The chain links TRBV4-1 to TRBJ2-3, with D possibly being TRBD2 (6 bases). The CDR3 totals 15 residues. Germline V lookup: CDR1 MGHRA, CDR2 YSYEKL. Between the trimmed V and J ends, which lost 0 bases and 9 bases, there was a span of 16 bases.

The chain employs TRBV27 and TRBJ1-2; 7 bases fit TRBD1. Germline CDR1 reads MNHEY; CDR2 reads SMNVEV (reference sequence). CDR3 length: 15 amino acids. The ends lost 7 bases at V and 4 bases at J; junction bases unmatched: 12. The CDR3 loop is CASTKTRTGGYGYTF. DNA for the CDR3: TGTGCCAGCACCAAGACGAGGACAGGAGGCTATGGCTACACCTTC.

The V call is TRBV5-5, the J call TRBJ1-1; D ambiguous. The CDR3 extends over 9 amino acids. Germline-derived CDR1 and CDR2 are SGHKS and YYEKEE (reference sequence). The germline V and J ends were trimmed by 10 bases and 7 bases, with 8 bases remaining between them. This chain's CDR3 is CAPWSEAFF. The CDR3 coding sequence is TGTGCCCCCTGGAGTGAAGCTTTCTTT.

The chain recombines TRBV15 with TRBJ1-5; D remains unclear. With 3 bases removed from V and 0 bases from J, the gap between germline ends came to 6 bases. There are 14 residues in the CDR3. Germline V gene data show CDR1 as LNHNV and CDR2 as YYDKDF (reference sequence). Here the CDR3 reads CATSSQFSNQPQHF. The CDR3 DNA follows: TGTGCCACCAGCAGTCAGTTTAGCAATCAGCCCCAGCATTTT. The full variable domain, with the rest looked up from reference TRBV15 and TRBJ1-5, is DAMVIQNPRYQVTQFGKPVTLSCSQTLNHNVMYWYQQKSSQAPKLLFHYYDKDFNNEADTPDNFQSRRPNTSFCFLDIRSPGLGDTAMYLCATSSQFSNQPQHFGDGTRLSIL.